This T cell receptor (beta chain) was found in a study of human T cells and chemical hapten exposure. Trimming cost V 3 bases and J 5 bases; bases outside gene matches: 9. The CDR3 sequence is 15 residues long. Germline V CDR1 and CDR2: SGHVS, FNYEAQ. Time point defined: healthy volunteer bleed at 6 weeks. It was from unfractionated whole blood that total RNA was extracted. TCRdb re-derived calls from the RACE reads in MiXCR, one entry per CDR3 protein. In the table there are 65,000 to 95,000 distinct CDR3 sequences, over 6.5% of which are singletons. The chain uses TRBV7-6 and TRBJ2-5; TRBD1 aligns across 7 bases. This TCR was recovered from a female donor in good health. Some clones in this sample may be carry-over from other donors' samples. The source material was whole blood. The CDR3 DNA reads as TGTGCCAGCAGCTTCCGCTGGGGACAGCGGGAGACCCAGTACTTC. This translates into CASSFRWGQRETQYF.